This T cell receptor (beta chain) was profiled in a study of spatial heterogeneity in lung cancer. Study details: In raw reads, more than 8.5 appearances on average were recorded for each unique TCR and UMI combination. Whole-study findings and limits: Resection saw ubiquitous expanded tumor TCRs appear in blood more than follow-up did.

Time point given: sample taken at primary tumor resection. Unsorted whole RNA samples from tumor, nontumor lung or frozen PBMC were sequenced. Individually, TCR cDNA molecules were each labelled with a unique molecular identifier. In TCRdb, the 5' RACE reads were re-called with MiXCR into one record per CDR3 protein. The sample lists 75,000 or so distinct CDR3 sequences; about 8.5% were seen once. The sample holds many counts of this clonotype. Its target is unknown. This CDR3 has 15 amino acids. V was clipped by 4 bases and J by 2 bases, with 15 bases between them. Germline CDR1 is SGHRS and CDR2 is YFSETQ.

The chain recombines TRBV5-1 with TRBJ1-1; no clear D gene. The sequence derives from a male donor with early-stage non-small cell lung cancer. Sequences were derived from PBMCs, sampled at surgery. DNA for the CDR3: TGCGCCAGCAGCGAGACCTGGCAGCCTAACACTGAAGCTTTCTTT. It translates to CASSETWQPNTEAFF.